These T cell receptor beta chains were read from a single sample in a study of blood T cell repertoires in COVID-19. Only in-frame clones appear in the TCRdb table, and some are missing; sequencing was by immunoSEQ multiplex PCR. The data contain around 220,000 clones, 87% of them seen just once; the ten biggest clones take up about 6.3%. The source material was PBMCs or T cells enriched from blood (not recorded which). All receptors derive from a woman aged 30 to 39 with acute COVID-19. CDR3s include the opening cysteine and the closing phenylalanine or tryptophan.

j_call v_call cdr3_aa
TRBJ2-1 TRBV11-2 CASSQREDSGLGNEQFF
TRBJ2-3 TRBV5-1 CASSLAAGEVADTQYF
TRBJ1-1 TRBV2 CASSSGGNTEAFF
TRBJ2-3 TRBV4-3 CASSREFGTASTDTQYF
TRBJ1-2 TRBV27 CASSRVGGALYYGYTF
TRBJ2-7 TRBV4-1 CASSQGLQGPYEQYF
TRBJ2-2 TRBV4-3 CASSQDSSVNTGELFF
TRBJ2-7 TRBV11-1 CASSLIAGGLDEQYF
TRBJ2-2 TRBV5-5 CASSSTGEFAGELFF
TRBJ2-7 TRBV18 CASSPLPSWSGEQYF
TRBJ1-4 TRBV5-1 CASSPGDRKNEKLFF
TRBJ1-6 TRBV6-6 CASKYHRDRVNSPLHF
TRBJ2-7 TRBV7-6 CASSFSGLRGSEQYF
TRBJ1-6 TRBV11-2 CASSLGGQGRHF
TRBJ1-5 TRBV7-2 CASSLSSADNQPQHF
TRBJ2-3 TRBV25-1 CASSLAGKADTQYF
TRBJ2-3 TRBV14 CASSQSMGGSQYF
TRBJ1-1 TRBV4-1 CASSQDRGSVRNTEAFF
TRBJ1-2 TRBV28 CASSLDRGYYGYTF
TRBJ1-1 TRBV28 CASSLSGRSAFF
TRBJ1-4 TRBV3-1/TRBV3-2 CASSTPGFNEKLFF
TRBJ2-2 TRBV5-6 CASSPGGRTGELFF
TRBJ1-6 TRBV4-1 CASSQEGQGAGSPLHF
TRBJ2-1 TRBV5-1 CASSLYAGAIHNEQFF
TRBJ2-1 TRBV24-1 CATSDAEASSYNEQFF
TRBJ1-4 TRBV27 CASRAPGQGEKLFF
TRBJ1-2 TRBV6-5 CASSPRTGTYGYTF
TRBJ1-6 TRBV30 CAWGLGTASNSPLHF
TRBJ2-2 TRBV4-1 CASSLGRTAGELFF
TRBJ1-2 TRBV6-1 CASSDGQYGYTF
TRBJ2-7 TRBV13 CASSSTSGNSYEQYF
TRBJ1-2 TRBV11-1 CASSSGGQQPYGYTF
TRBJ2-3 TRBV7-3 CASSLLGTGGSTDTQYF